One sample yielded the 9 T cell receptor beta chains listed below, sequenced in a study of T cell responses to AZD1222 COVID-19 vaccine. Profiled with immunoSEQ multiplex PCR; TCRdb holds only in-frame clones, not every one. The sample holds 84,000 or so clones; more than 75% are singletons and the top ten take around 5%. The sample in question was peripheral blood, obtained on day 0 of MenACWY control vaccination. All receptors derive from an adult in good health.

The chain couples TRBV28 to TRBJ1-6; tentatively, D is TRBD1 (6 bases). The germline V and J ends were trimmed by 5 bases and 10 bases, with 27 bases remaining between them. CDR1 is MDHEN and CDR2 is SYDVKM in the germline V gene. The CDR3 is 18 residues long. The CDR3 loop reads CASSVPPSGTRIPSPLHF. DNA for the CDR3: TGTGCCAGCAGTGTCCCACCTTCAGGGACACGGATTCCCTCACCCCTCCACTTT. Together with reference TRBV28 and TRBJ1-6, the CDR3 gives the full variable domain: DVKVTQSSRYLVKRTGEKVFLECVQDMDHENMFWYRQDPGLGLRLIYFSYDVKMKEKGDIPEGYSVSREKKERFSLILESASTNQTSMYLCASSVPPSGTRIPSPLHFGNGTRLTVT.

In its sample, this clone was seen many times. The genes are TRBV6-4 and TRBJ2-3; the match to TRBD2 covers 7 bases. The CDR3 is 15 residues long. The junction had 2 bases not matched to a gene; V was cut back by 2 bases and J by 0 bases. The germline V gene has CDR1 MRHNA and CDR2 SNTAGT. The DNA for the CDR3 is TGTGCCAGCAGTGACGGGGGGGGAAGCACAGATACGCAGTATTTT. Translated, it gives CASSDGGGSTDTQYF.

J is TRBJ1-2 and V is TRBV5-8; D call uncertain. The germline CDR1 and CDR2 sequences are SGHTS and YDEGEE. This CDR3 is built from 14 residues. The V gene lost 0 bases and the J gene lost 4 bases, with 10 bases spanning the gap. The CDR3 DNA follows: TGTGCCAGCAGCTTGGTTCCCCAGGCCTATGGCTACACCTTC. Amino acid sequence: CASSLVPQAYGYTF.

CDR3 loop: CASSPPAVPSGYTF. The DNA for the CDR3 is TGTGCCAGCTCACCACCGGCGGTCCCCAGTGGCTACACCTTC. The rearrangement joins TRBV18 to TRBJ1-2; D is undetermined. CDR1 is KGHSH, CDR2 LQKENI, per germline. V was shortened by 0 bases and J by 7 bases, with 12 bases between the two germline ends. The CDR3 spans 14 residues.

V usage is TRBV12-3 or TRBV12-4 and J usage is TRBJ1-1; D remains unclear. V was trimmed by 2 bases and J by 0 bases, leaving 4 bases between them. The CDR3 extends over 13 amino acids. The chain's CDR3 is CASSLLLNTEAFF. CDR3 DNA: TGTGCCAGCAGTTTACTATTGAACACTGAAGCTTTCTTT.

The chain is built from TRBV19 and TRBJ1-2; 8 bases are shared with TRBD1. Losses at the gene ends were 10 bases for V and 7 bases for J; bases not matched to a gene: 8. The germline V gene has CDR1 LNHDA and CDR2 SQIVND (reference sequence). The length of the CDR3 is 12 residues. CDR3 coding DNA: TGTGCCACGTGCCAGGGGGCTGGTGGCTACACCTTC. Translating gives CATCQGAGGYTF.

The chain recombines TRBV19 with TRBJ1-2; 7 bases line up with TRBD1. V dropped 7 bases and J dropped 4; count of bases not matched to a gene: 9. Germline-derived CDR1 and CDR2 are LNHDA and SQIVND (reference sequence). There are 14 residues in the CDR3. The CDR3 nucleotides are TGTGCCAGTACCATGGGACAGAACTTCTATGGCTACACCTTC. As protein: CASTMGQNFYGYTF. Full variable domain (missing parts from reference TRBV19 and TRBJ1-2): DGGITQSPKYLFRKEGQNVTLSCEQNLNHDAMYWYRQDPGQGLRLIYYSQIVNDFQKGDIAEGYSVSREKKESFPLTVTSAQKNPTAFYLCASTMGQNFYGYTFGSGTRLTVV.

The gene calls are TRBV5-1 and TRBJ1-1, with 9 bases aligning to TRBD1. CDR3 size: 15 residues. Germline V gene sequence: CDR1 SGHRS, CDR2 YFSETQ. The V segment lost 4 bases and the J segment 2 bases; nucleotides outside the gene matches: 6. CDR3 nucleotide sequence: TGCGCCAGCAGCCTCCGGACAGGGGCCAACACTGAAGCTTTCTTT. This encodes CASSLRTGANTEAFF.

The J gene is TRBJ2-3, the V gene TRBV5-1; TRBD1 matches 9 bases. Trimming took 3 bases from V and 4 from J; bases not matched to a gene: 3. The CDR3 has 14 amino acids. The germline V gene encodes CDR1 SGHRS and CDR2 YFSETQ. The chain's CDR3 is CASSSDRGSDTQYF. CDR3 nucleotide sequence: TGCGCCAGCAGCTCGGACAGGGGTTCAGATACGCAGTATTTT.